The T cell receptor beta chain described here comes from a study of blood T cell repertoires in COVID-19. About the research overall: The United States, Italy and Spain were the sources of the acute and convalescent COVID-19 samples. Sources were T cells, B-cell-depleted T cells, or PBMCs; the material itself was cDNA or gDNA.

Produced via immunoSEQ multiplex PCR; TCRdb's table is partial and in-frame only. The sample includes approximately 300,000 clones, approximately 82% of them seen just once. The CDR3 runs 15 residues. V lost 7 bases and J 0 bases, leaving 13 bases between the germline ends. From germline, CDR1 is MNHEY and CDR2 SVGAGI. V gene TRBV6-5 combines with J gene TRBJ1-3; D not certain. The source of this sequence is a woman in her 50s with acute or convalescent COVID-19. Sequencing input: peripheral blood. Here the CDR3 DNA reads TGTGCCAGCAAGTCTCTAACGAGCTCTGGAAACACCATATATTTT. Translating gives CASKSLTSSGNTIYF.